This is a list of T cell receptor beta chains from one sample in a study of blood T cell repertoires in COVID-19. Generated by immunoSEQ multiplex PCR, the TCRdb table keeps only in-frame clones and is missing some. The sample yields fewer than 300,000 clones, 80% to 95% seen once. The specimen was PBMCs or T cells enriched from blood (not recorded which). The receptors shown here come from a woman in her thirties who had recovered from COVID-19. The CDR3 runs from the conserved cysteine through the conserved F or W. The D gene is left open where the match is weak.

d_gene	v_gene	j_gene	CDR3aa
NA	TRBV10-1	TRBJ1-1	CASSESTGWNTEAFF
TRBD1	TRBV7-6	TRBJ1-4	CASSPDRGRGKLFF
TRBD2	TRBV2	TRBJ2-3	CASRRLAGGFTDTQYF
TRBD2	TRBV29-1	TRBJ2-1	CSVAYREGEQFF
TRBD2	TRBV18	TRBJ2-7	CASSPVTSEEQYF
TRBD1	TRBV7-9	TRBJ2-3	CASSPSQTGGPDTQYF
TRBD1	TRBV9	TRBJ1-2	CASSEGQGDVGYTF
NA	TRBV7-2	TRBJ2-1	CASSLTDNQQFF
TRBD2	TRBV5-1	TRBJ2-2	CASSPGLVGPGGELFF
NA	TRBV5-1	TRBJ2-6	CASSLSTDPGANVLTF
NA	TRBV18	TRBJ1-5	CASSPFDRSYSNQPQHF
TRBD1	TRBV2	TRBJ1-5	CASSEQGASNQPQHF
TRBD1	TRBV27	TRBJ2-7	CASSTTGTGTYEQYF
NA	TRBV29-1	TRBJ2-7	CSATTGLYEQYF
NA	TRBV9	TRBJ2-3	CASSGGIPSLTDTQYF
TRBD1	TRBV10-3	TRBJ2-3	CAISEDRGRTDTQYF
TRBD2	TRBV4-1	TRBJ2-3	CASSQLAGGVEDTQYF
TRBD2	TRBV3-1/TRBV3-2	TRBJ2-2	CASSLPTSGAGELFF
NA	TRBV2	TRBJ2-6	CASRSNTFSGANVLTF
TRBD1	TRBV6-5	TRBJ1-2	CASNLGDRGYGYTF
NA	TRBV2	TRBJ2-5	CASSQQGFYETQYF
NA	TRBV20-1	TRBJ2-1	CSAEKEEQFF
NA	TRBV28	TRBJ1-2	CASSSNTNYGYTF
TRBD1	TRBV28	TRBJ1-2	CASSVGQGGPLYGYTF
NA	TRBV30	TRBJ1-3	CPQGVVRNTIYF
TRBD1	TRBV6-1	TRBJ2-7	CASSEVPGTGAYEQYF
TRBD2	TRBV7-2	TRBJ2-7	CASSAHGTSDEQYF
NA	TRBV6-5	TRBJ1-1	CASGLSGKTEAFF
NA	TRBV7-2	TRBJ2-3	CASSSPSGDTQYF
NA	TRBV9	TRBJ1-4	CASSQNEKLFF
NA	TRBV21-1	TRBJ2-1	CASRPTGDEQFF
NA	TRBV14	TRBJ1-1	CASSQVLMNTEAFF
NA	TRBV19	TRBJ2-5	CASTQNGGEQETQYF
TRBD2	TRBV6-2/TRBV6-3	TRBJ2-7	CASSDRTSGRAIYEQYF
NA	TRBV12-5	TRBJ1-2	CASGLPHKTKSIFYGYTF
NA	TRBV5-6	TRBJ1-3	CASSLASSGNTIYF
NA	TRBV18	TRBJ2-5	CASSPRLVETQYF
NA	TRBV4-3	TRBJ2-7	CASSQDWATSSYEQYF
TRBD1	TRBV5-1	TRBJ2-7	CASSLQGYEQYF
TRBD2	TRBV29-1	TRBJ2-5	CSVELAGETQYF
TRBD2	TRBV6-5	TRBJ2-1	CASGLAGGPVDEQFF
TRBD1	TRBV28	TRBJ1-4	CASSSGTGNEKLFF
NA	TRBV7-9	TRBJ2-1	CASSAHNGISYNEQFF
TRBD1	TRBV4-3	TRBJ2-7	CASSQDSGTGAYEQYF
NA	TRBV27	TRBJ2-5	CASSPGQRRQETQYF
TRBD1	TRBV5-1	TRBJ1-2	CASSPYGQGNYGYTF
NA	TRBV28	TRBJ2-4	CASRRGVVAKNIQYF
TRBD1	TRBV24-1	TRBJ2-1	CATSDSPSDRLNYNEQFF
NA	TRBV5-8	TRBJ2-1	CASSSLLEQFF
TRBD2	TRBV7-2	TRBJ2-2	CASSFRPPRLAGNTGELFF
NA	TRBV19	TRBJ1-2	CASSIRKSNYGYTF
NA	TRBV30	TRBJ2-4	CAWTAGHLGAKNIQYF
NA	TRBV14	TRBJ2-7	CASSRSGTAGEQYF
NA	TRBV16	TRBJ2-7	CASSQLSDYEQYF
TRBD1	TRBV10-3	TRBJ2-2	CAISANSGGKGGELFF
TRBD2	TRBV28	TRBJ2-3	CASAVTSGNTDTQYF
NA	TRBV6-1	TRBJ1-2	CASSGQSANYGYTF
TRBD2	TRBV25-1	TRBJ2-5	CASSDTSGRVLETQYF
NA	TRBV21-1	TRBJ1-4	CASSKPSSPGGSPTLVNEKLFF